This T cell receptor beta chain was sequenced in a study of identifying expanded T cells in peripheral blood. Germline V CDR1 and CDR2: MNHEY, SVGAGI. The CDR3 is made up of 15 amino acids. Trimming took 2 bases from V and 5 from J, leaving 16 bases between them. Using immunoSEQ multiplex PCR, the repertoire was profiled, and TCRdb retains in-frame clones only, with some absent. The data contain approximately 120,000 clones, less than 90% of them singletons. The source material was blood. This receptor was taken from a person aged 18-70 years in good health. This chain connects TRBV6-5 to TRBJ2-7; the D gene could be TRBD1 or TRBD2 (6 bases each). CDR3 nucleotide sequence: TGTGCCAGCAGTTACCGGGGGACACCGCCAGACGAGCAGTACTTC. Protein product: CASSYRGTPPDEQYF.